These 17 T cell receptor beta chains originate from one sample sequenced in a study of blood T cell repertoires in COVID-19. Sequenced by immunoSEQ multiplex PCR; TCRdb stores in-frame clones only, minus some. The sample lists around 120,000 clones, 85% to 90% occurring once. The sequencing sample was made of peripheral blood. The receptors stem from a woman aged 55-69 years with COVID-19, enrolled during active disease.

The gene calls are TRBV7-2 and TRBJ2-7, with D possibly matching TRBD1 (6 bases). Germline V gives CDR1 SGHTA, CDR2 FQGNSA. CDR3 length: 17 amino acids. Trimming shortened V by 1 base and J by 3 bases, and 19 bases separated the two germline ends. The DNA of the CDR3 is TGTGCCAGCAGCTTAGAAACAGGGTTTGGTTCGCTCTACGAGCAGTACTTC. It translates to CASSLETGFGSLYEQYF.

The chain has TRBV7-2 and TRBJ2-7; perhaps TRBD1 as D (6 bases). Germline lookup yields CDR1 SGHTA and CDR2 FQGNSA. This CDR3 has 14 amino acids. V dropped 2 bases and J dropped 7 bases, with 15 bases sitting between them. The CDR3 DNA is TGTGCCAGCAGCTTACCCTCGACAGGAGTGGAGCAGTACTTC. It is translated as CASSLPSTGVEQYF.

The chain combines TRBV19 with TRBJ2-1; tentative D call: TRBD1 (5 bases). The germline V and J ends were trimmed by 0 bases and 6 bases, with 12 bases remaining between them. CDR3 length equals 15 residues. Germline V gene data show CDR1 as LNHDA and CDR2 as SQIVND (reference sequence). The CDR3 is CASSIEGLTGNEQFF. In DNA, the CDR3 is TGTGCCAGTAGTATAGAGGGCCTTACAGGCAATGAGCAGTTCTTC.

The chain combines TRBV3-1 (or the pseudogene TRBV3-2) with TRBJ2-2; possibly TRBD1 for D (6 bases). CDR3 length equals 18 residues. Germline V gene sequence: CDR1 LGHDT, CDR2 YNNKEL (reference sequence). V was clipped by 5 bases and J by 7 bases, with 26 bases between them. The CDR3 DNA sequence: TGTGCCAGCAGCTTATCAGGGGTACAGGGTCGAGTTAACGGGGAGCTGTTTTTT. Translated: CASSLSGVQGRVNGELFF.

The V gene is TRBV6-2 or TRBV6-3, the J gene TRBJ1-1, with TRBD1 identical over 9 bases. Germline CDR1 MNHEY, CDR2 SVGEGT. CDR3 length equals 16 residues. Trimming took 2 bases from V and 1 from J; bases not matched to a gene: 5. The CDR3 DNA reads TGTGCCAGCAGTTACCCGACAGGGGGGAAGAACACTGAAGCTTTCTTT. Residues: CASSYPTGGKNTEAFF.

The V call is TRBV4-3, the J call TRBJ1-2; unclear D gene. The CDR3 length is 14 residues. The V end was cut by 6 bases, the J end by 1 base, with 12 bases between. Germline assignment: CDR1 LGHNA and CDR2 YSLEER. The CDR3 nucleotides are TGCGCCAGCAGAGGTGGTCCGGGTAACTATGGCTACACCTTC. It encodes CASRGGPGNYGYTF.

The chain joins TRBV19 to TRBJ2-7; TRBD1 matches at 7 bases. This CDR3 has 16 amino acids. Trimming cost V 5 bases and J 3 bases; bases outside gene matches: 13. Germline-derived CDR1 and CDR2 are LNHDA and SQIVND (reference sequence). In DNA, the CDR3 is TGTGCCAGTAGTCCCCAGGGAGAGGGACAGCACTACGAGCAGTACTTC. It specifies CASSPQGEGQHYEQYF.

This clone showed up just once. This CDR3 is CASSPNTGNYGYTF. In nucleotides, the CDR3 is TGTGCCAGCAGCCCCAACACAGGGAACTATGGCTACACCTTC. The chain employs TRBV27 and TRBJ1-2, with D maybe TRBD1 (6 bases). Germline loops: CDR1 MNHEY, CDR2 SMNVEV (reference sequence). Trimming cost V 6 bases and J 2 bases, with 13 bases left between them. This CDR3 is built from 14 residues.

V and J are TRBV6-5 and TRBJ2-3; D unclear. V gave up 0 bases and J gave up 3 bases, with 13 bases separating them. This CDR3 has 16 residues. In germline, CDR1 is MNHEY, CDR2 SVGAGI. CDR3 in DNA: TGTGCCAGCAGTTACTCGCTGGCCGCAGTGACAGATACGCAGTATTTT. Translated: CASSYSLAAVTDTQYF.

The chain employs TRBV6-2 or TRBV6-3 and TRBJ2-1, with 13 bases that match TRBD2. CDR1 is MNHEY, CDR2 SVGEGT, per germline. V lost 6 bases and J lost 7; bases outside the gene matches: 6. The CDR3 spans 15 residues. CDR3 sequence (DNA): TGTGCCAGCAGCCTACTAGCGGGGGGGCGGAATGAGCAGTTCTTC. It encodes CASSLLAGGRNEQFF.

The CDR3 bases are TGTGCCAGCAGCCAAGCCCCGGACACATCCTACGAGCAGTACTTC. This translates into CASSQAPDTSYEQYF. The chain couples TRBV3-1 (or the pseudogene TRBV3-2) to TRBJ2-7, with D perhaps matching TRBD1 (5 bases). The CDR3 consists of 15 residues. Between the trimmed V and J ends, which lost 1 base and 1 base, there was a span of 11 bases. Germline CDR1 LGHDT, CDR2 YNNKEL (reference sequence).

This chain connects TRBV19 to TRBJ1-5; TRBD1 matches 11 bases. Germline V CDR1 and CDR2: LNHDA, SQIVND (reference sequence). The CDR3 loop spans 19 amino acids. V lost 10 bases, J lost 3 bases, and 20 bases stayed unmatched. The CDR3 spells CATWGGGTGGSRDNQPQHF. The CDR3 nucleotides are TGTGCCACCTGGGGCGGAGGGACAGGGGGAAGTCGGGACAATCAGCCCCAGCATTTT.

This chain joins TRBV3-1 (or the pseudogene TRBV3-2) and TRBJ2-3; possible D gene TRBD1, 6 bases. Trimming shortened V by 5 bases and J by 3 bases, and 12 bases separated the two germline ends. This CDR3 contains 14 residues. The germline CDR1 and CDR2 sequences are LGHDT and YNNKEL (reference sequence). The DNA for the CDR3 is TGTGCCAGCAGCTCCAGGGGTGGGACAGATACGCAGTATTTT. Translated, it gives CASSSRGGTDTQYF.

V gene TRBV5-1 combines with J gene TRBJ1-1; the D gene is possibly TRBD1 (6 bases). Germline CDR1 reads SGHRS; CDR2 reads YFSETQ. There are 18 residues in the CDR3. Trimming stripped 0 bases from V and 2 bases from J, with 20 bases between. The CDR3: CASSLETGSLRANTEAFF. Here the CDR3 DNA reads TGCGCCAGCAGCTTGGAAACAGGGAGCCTGAGAGCTAACACTGAAGCTTTCTTT.

This chain links TRBV10-3 with TRBJ1-3; a weak D match, TRBD1 (6 bases). In germline, CDR1 is ENHRY, CDR2 SYGVKD. The CDR3 is 14 amino acids. V lost 11 bases, J lost 3 bases, and 17 bases lay in between. DNA for the CDR3: TGTGCCTCCAGAGGCACAGGGAATGGAAACACCATATATTTT. It translates to CASRGTGNGNTIYF.

This clone was seen only once. The chain carries TRBV7-9 and TRBJ1-6; TRBD1 agrees at 7 bases. Germline V gene sequence: CDR1 SEHNR, CDR2 FQNEAQ (reference sequence). CDR3 length: 16 amino acids. The V gene end was trimmed by 4 bases and the J gene end by 5 bases; junction bases not matched to a gene: 8. The CDR3: CASSSRGTENNSPLHF. For the CDR3, the DNA is TGTGCCAGCAGCTCGAGGGGGACAGAAAATAATTCACCCCTCCACTTT.

J is TRBJ1-5 and V is TRBV20-1, with unresolved D. Trimming removed 3 bases from V and 2 bases from J, with 8 bases in between. Germline loops: CDR1 DFQATT, CDR2 SNEGSKA (reference sequence). The CDR3 length is 13 residues. CDR3 loop: CSASVIGNQPQHF. The CDR3 coding sequence is TGCAGTGCTAGTGTCATAGGCAATCAGCCCCAGCATTTT.